The TCR beta chain described here comes from a study of T-cell memory formation after mild COVID-19. Study details: In these data, TCR clusters were largely donor specific. Findings and caveats of the study: Clones that contracted from day 15 to 85 had balanced CD4/CD8; later expanders were CD4+ biased. Mainly CM and EM harbored the contracting CD4+ clones; mainly EMRA harbored the CD8+ ones.

The CDR3 runs to 13 residues. Trimming took off 3 bases at V and 0 bases at J, with 3 bases between the two ends. Germline-derived CDR1 and CDR2 are MNHNS and SASEGT. Of note for this clonotype: Its antigen remains unidentified.

The TCR alpha and TCR beta cDNA libraries, bearing sample barcodes and UMIs, were generated by 5'RACE using constant-segment primers. From the 5' RACE reads, TCRdb called clonotypes with MiXCR, one entry per CDR3 protein. The table includes hundreds of thousands of distinct CDR3 sequences, 20% detected once. The TCR sequence derives from an adult woman who had mild COVID-19 (a few samples of this study predate the infection). Cell type and time point are not known. Sequenced: PBMCs or a T cell subset sorted from them (not recorded which). The V call is TRBV6-1, the J call TRBJ1-5; no firm D call. This chain's CDR3 is CASSDYSNQPQHF. In nucleotides, the CDR3 is TGTGCCAGCAGTGATTATAGCAATCAGCCCCAGCATTTT.